These 22 T cell receptor beta chains share one sample of origin, sequenced in a study of cytomegalovirus exposure and HLA in healthy donors. Sequencing used immunoSEQ multiplex PCR; TCRdb keeps in-frame clones, though not all of them. The sample holds some 150,000 clones; roughly 89% are singletons and the top ten take around 9%. Sequences were obtained from PBMCs. The receptor source for this set is a woman aged 18-35 years in good health and CMV-seropositive.

The V call is TRBV2, the J call TRBJ2-3, with 10 bases fitting TRBD2. Germline CDR1 and CDR2: SNHLY and FYNNEI. CDR3 size: 15 residues. V was clipped by 5 bases and J by 4 bases; unmatched bases: 6. The CDR3, as DNA: TGTGCCAGCAGTTTTAGCGGGGGGCGGTCAGATACGCAGTATTTT. This sequence encodes CASSFSGGRSDTQYF.

V is TRBV6-6 and J is TRBJ1-2; 10 nucleotides match TRBD1. Germline assignment: CDR1 MNHNY and CDR2 SVGAGI (reference sequence). V lost 5 bases to trimming and J lost 8 bases; unmatched junction nucleotides: 8. The CDR3 contains 14 residues. The CDR3 DNA sequence: TGTGCCAGCAGTCCCAGGGACAGGGGACACGGCTACACCTTC. Translation gives CASSPRDRGHGYTF.

V usage is TRBV28 and J usage is TRBJ1-2; 9 bases fit TRBD1. Germline CDR1 reads MDHEN; CDR2 reads SYDVKM. The length of the CDR3 is 15 residues. With V trimmed by 5 bases and J by 4 bases, 8 bases remained unmatched. The CDR3 region has the DNA TGTGCCAGCAGTCCCGGGACAGGGCAGGGCTATGGCTACACCTTC. Protein: CASSPGTGQGYGYTF.

V and J are TRBV28 and TRBJ2-3; no clear D gene. The CDR3 spans 11 residues. Germline V gives CDR1 MDHEN, CDR2 SYDVKM. V lost 6 bases, J lost 4 bases, and 5 bases lay in between. CDR3 nucleotide sequence: TGTGCCAGCAGCCCGGCAGATACGCAGTATTTT. Protein: CASSPADTQYF.

The J gene is TRBJ2-7, the V gene TRBV28; 10 positions agree with TRBD1. V gave up 5 bases and J gave up 0 bases; unmatched junction bases: 10. The CDR3 is 17 residues long. Germline V lookup: CDR1 MDHEN, CDR2 SYDVKM. The CDR3 DNA reads as TGTGCCAGCAGTAGTCTAGGGAGGACAGGGGGCTCCTACGAGCAGTACTTC. Translation gives CASSSLGRTGGSYEQYF.

The V gene is TRBV5-4, the J gene TRBJ1-2, with TRBD1 as a possible D gene (5 bases). CDR3 size: 14 residues. Trimming removed 4 bases at V and 3 bases at J, with 13 bases between. Germline CDR1 SGHNT, CDR2 YYREEE (reference sequence). The DNA of the CDR3 is TGTGCCAGCAGCCCAGGGAGCGGGGACTATGGCTACACCTTC. This codes for CASSPGSGDYGYTF.

The CDR3 nucleotides read TGTGCCAGCAGCATCAACCCGCGGGAAGCTTTCTTT. This translates into CASSINPREAFF. This chain links TRBV5-4 with TRBJ1-1, with no clear D. This CDR3 comprises 12 residues. The V gene's germline CDR1 is SGHNT and CDR2 YYREEE (reference sequence). V dropped 4 bases and J dropped 8 bases, with 12 bases sitting between them.

This chain joins TRBV5-4 and TRBJ2-3; TRBD2 matches at 9 bases. Per germline, CDR1 SGHNT and CDR2 YYREEE (reference sequence). The length of the CDR3 is 14 residues. V lost 4 bases and J lost 2; bases outside the gene matches: 2. DNA of the CDR3: TGTGCCAGCAGCCAGCGGGGGGCCACAGATACGCAGTATTTT. This translates into CASSQRGATDTQYF.

CDR3 sequence (DNA): TGCGCCAGCAGCCCAGGGCGCGATATTGACGAGCAGTACTTC. This gives the protein CASSPGRDIDEQYF. V usage is TRBV5-1 and J usage is TRBJ2-7, with D perhaps TRBD1 (5 bases). V was pared by 4 bases and J by 5 bases, with 16 bases between. This CDR3 contains 14 residues. The germline V gene encodes CDR1 SGHRS and CDR2 YFSETQ. Filled out from reference TRBV5-1 and TRBJ2-7, the complete variable domain reads KAGVTQTPRYLIKTRGQQVTLSCSPISGHRSVSWYQQTPGQGLQFLFEYFSETQRNKGNFPGRFSGRQFSNSRSEMNVSTLELGDSALYLCASSPGRDIDEQYFGPGTRLTVT.

This clone occurred many times. V gene TRBV29-1 combines with J gene TRBJ1-4, with D unresolved. Per the germline V gene, CDR1 is SQVTM and CDR2 is ANQGSEA. V lost 1 base and J lost 3, with 6 bases in between. This CDR3 region has 13 residues. The CDR3 DNA sequence: TGCAGCGTTGAAGCGGAGTCTAATGAAAAACTGTTTTTT. This codes for CSVEAESNEKLFF.

The genes are TRBV2 and TRBJ2-7; possible D gene TRBD2, 7 bases. The V end was cut by 7 bases, the J end by 3 bases, with 19 bases between. This CDR3 is built from 15 residues. The germline V gene encodes CDR1 SNHLY and CDR2 FYNNEI. This CDR3 is CASKWVPGGGYEQYF. The CDR3 DNA follows: TGTGCCAGCAAGTGGGTACCGGGGGGCGGCTACGAGCAGTACTTC.

In this sample, this clone turned up a few times. The CDR3 nucleotides read TGTGCCAGTAGTCCCCCCGGGAGCTACGAGCAGTACTTC. Residues: CASSPPGSYEQYF. This sequence joins TRBV19 and TRBJ2-7; tentative D call: TRBD2 (6 bases). CDR1 is LNHDA and CDR2 is SQIVND in the germline V gene (reference sequence). Trimming pared 5 bases from V and 3 bases from J, leaving 11 bases between. The CDR3 is 13 amino acids.

Only one count was recorded for this clone. In the same sample, other DNA sequences code for this CDR3. The rearrangement links TRBV25-1 to TRBJ1-6, with a weak D call TRBD1 (5 bases). The CDR3 extends over 15 amino acids. CDR1 is MGHDK, CDR2 SYGVNS, per germline. Trimming stripped 3 bases from V and 5 bases from J, with 11 bases between. In DNA form, the CDR3 reads TGTGCCAGCAGTGACAGGGTTCTAGATAATTCACCCCTCCACTTT. It is translated as CASSDRVLDNSPLHF.

The genes are TRBV7-9 and TRBJ1-1; weak D call: TRBD1 (5 bases). This CDR3 contains 13 residues. Germline V gene lookup returns CDR1 SEHNR and CDR2 FQNEAQ (reference sequence). V was cut by 5 bases and J by 5 bases, with 12 bases left in between. CDR3: CASSPFRGTEAFF. The CDR3 DNA reads TGTGCCAGCAGCCCCTTTCGGGGGACTGAAGCTTTCTTT.

The CDR3 loop reads CASSMEPWLGTEAFF. CDR3 DNA sequence: TGTGCCAGTAGTATGGAGCCCTGGTTAGGCACTGAAGCTTTCTTT. The chain recombines TRBV19 with TRBJ1-1; D ambiguous. Per germline, CDR1 LNHDA and CDR2 SQIVND (reference sequence). The CDR3 totals 15 residues. Trimming cost V 3 bases and J 4 bases, with 15 bases left between them. The full variable domain, rest sourced from reference TRBV19 and TRBJ1-1, is DGGITQSPKYLFRKEGQNVTLSCEQNLNHDAMYWYRQDPGQGLRLIYYSQIVNDFQKGDIAEGYSVSREKKESFPLTVTSAQKNPTAFYLCASSMEPWLGTEAFFGQGTRLTVV.

The chain combines TRBV14 with TRBJ1-5; D call uncertain. Trimming took off 5 bases at V and 6 bases at J, with 11 bases between the two ends. CDR1 is SGHDN, CDR2 FVKESK, per germline. The CDR3 length is 13 residues. CDR3 residues: CASSEQSGQPQHF. The CDR3 nucleotides are TGTGCCAGCAGCGAACAGAGCGGTCAGCCCCAGCATTTT.

This clone was observed a single time. The gene calls are TRBV5-1 and TRBJ2-2; D not resolved. The length of the CDR3 is 13 residues. CDR1 is SGHRS and CDR2 is YFSETQ in the germline V gene. Trimming stripped 0 bases from V and 5 bases from J, with 5 bases between. The CDR3 reads CASSLDSTGELFF. The CDR3 DNA sequence: TGCGCCAGCAGCTTGGATAGTACCGGGGAGCTGTTTTTT.

This rearrangement joins TRBV5-4 to TRBJ1-4; the match to TRBD1 covers 7 bases. The CDR3 contains 14 residues. Per germline, CDR1 SGHNT and CDR2 YYREEE (reference sequence). J was trimmed by 8 bases and V by 2 bases; bases with no gene match: 6. The CDR3 protein is CASSLGGQVEKLFF. The CDR3 nucleotides are TGTGCCAGCAGCTTAGGCGGACAGGTCGAAAAACTGTTTTTT. The full variable domain, rest sourced from reference TRBV5-4 and TRBJ1-4, is ETGVTQSPTHLIKTRGQQVTLRCSSQSGHNTVSWYQQALGQGPQFIFQYYREEENGRGNFPPRFSGLQFPNYSSELNVNALELDDSALYLCASSLGGQVEKLFFGSGTQLSVL.

J is TRBJ2-7 and V is TRBV6-5; D is unresolved. Trimming pared 5 bases from V and 5 bases from J, leaving 7 bases between. Germline CDR1 is MNHEY and CDR2 is SVGAGI. CDR3 length: 11 amino acids. CDR3 in amino acids: CASSEADEQYF. The CDR3 DNA follows: TGTGCCAGCAGTGAAGCTGACGAGCAGTACTTC.

V usage is TRBV4-1 and J usage is TRBJ2-7; 7 bases fit TRBD1. The CDR3 is 15 amino acids. Germline assignment: CDR1 MGHRA and CDR2 YSYEKL. J was trimmed by 3 bases and V by 2 bases; bases with no gene match: 7. CDR3 in amino acids: CASSQIPGQNYEQYF. The CDR3 coding sequence is TGCGCCAGCAGCCAAATCCCGGGACAGAACTACGAGCAGTACTTC.

This rearrangement joins TRBV5-1 to TRBJ2-1; a possible D gene is TRBD2 (7 bases). Trimming left V 4 bases short and J 4 bases short, with 18 bases between. The CDR3 covers 16 residues. Germline lookup yields CDR1 SGHRS and CDR2 YFSETQ. CDR3 amino acids: CASSPSGGGLYNEQFF. The CDR3 DNA reads as TGCGCCAGCAGCCCCTCTGGGGGGGGCCTATACAATGAGCAGTTCTTC.

The chain links TRBV7-2 to TRBJ1-2; no clear D gene. The V gene's germline CDR1 is SGHTA and CDR2 FQGNSA. The length of the CDR3 is 17 residues. V gave up 5 bases and J gave up 0 bases, with 19 bases separating them. The CDR3 loop is CASSEEASGMTNYGYTF. The CDR3 nucleotides are TGTGCCAGCAGCGAAGAGGCGTCGGGGATGACTAACTATGGCTACACCTTC.